Each of the 24 T cell receptor beta chains below was sequenced from the same sample in a study of blood T cells in healthy people across ages. Using a J-beta primer mix together with a sample-barcoded 5' primer, a second PCR was run for about 7 to 12 cycles. Each CDR3 protein is one row after TCRdb ran MiXCR on the 5' RACE reads. The profile shows under 1,100,000 distinct CDR3 sequences, 20% to 25% of them singletons. The sample also formed part of further work on T cells of mothers and their children.

Sequencing was performed on blood. The source is a girl under 10 years old in good health.

This clonotype occurred a few times. The genes are TRBV4-2 and TRBJ2-3, with 8 bases identical to TRBD1. This CDR3 has 16 amino acids. The germline gives CDR1 LGHNA, CDR2 YNFKEQ. V lost 3 bases, J lost 5 bases, and 10 bases stayed unmatched. The CDR3 bases are TGTGCCAGCAGCCATGTTTGGCAGGGGACAGGAGATACGCAGTATTTT. Its protein is CASSHVWQGTGDTQYF.

This clonotype was counted only a few times. The chain employs TRBV29-1 and TRBJ1-4; D is perhaps TRBD1 (5 bases). Germline V gives CDR1 SQVTM, CDR2 ANQGSEA. The CDR3 is 11 residues long. V was shortened by 7 bases and J by 8 bases, with 11 bases between the two germline ends. CDR3 nucleotides: TGCAGCGCTTGGACACTCGAAAAACTGTTTTTT. Translation gives CSAWTLEKLFF.

The V call is TRBV7-9, the J call TRBJ2-4; D tentatively fits TRBD1 or TRBD2 (5 bases each). The V and J ends lost 5 bases and 7 bases respectively, with 15 bases between them. This CDR3 is 14 amino acids long. CDR1 is SEHNR, CDR2 FQNEAQ, per germline (reference sequence). The CDR3 region is CASSPGPRGNIQYF. CDR3 DNA: TGTGCCAGCAGCCCCGGACCACGGGGCAACATTCAGTACTTC.

The chain has TRBV7-9 and TRBJ2-4, with a weak D call TRBD1 (5 bases). The CDR3 has 14 amino acids. V was cut by 10 bases and J by 3 bases, with 16 bases left in between. Germline CDR1 reads SEHNR; CDR2 reads FQNEAQ (reference sequence). Written as DNA, the CDR3 is TGTGCCACCACTGTAGGGGTAGACAAAAACATTCAGTACTTC. It codes for CATTVGVDKNIQYF.

This clonotype was seen a few times. Mismatch with germline at one junction end may stem from a read error. The chain is built from TRBV10-3 and TRBJ2-1; D remains ambiguous. CDR1 is ENHRY, CDR2 SYGVKD, per germline. This CDR3 comprises 17 residues. The CDR3 spells CTISEDPRESSYNKQFF. The CDR3 coding sequence is TGTACCATCAGTGAAGACCCGCGAGAGAGCTCCTACAATAAGCAGTTCTTC.

This clonotype was seen a handful of times. The V gene is TRBV13, the J gene TRBJ1-5; D possibly corresponds to TRBD1 (5 bases). Trimming stripped 5 bases from V and 6 bases from J, with 23 bases between. Germline loops: CDR1 PRHDT, CDR2 FYEKMQ (reference sequence). This CDR3 contains 17 residues. CDR3 DNA sequence: TGTGCCAGCAGCCTAAGTCCACGGGGGGGGTTAGTTCAGCCCCAGCATTTT. Translated, it gives CASSLSPRGGLVQPQHF. Drawing the rest from reference TRBV13 and TRBJ1-5, the complete variable domain is AAGVIQSPRHLIKEKRETATLKCYPIPRHDTVYWYQQGPGQDPQFLISFYEKMQSDKGSIPDRFSAQQFSDYHSELNMSSLELGDSALYFCASSLSPRGGLVQPQHFGDGTRLSIL.

This clonotype appeared a few times. The CDR3 nucleotides read TGTGCCAGCAGCTTATTGCAGAGTAACCAGTTCTTC. The encoded protein is CASSLLQSNQFF. The gene calls are TRBV7-9 and TRBJ2-5; no definite D call. Gene TRBJ2-1 matches the end of the DNA better, so the J call may be wrong. The CDR3 has 12 amino acids. Germline V gene lookup returns CDR1 SEHNR and CDR2 FQNEAQ (reference sequence).

In its sample, this clonotype was seen a few times. This chain uses TRBV18 with TRBJ2-7; 9 nucleotides align to TRBD1. The CDR3 runs to 14 residues. The ends lost 2 bases at V and 3 bases at J; junction bases unmatched: 2. Looked up from germline, CDR1 is KGHSH and CDR2 is LQKENI. The CDR3 DNA follows: TGTGCCAGCTCACCAATGGGACAGGGCTACGAGCAGTACTTC. Translated, it gives CASSPMGQGYEQYF. The variable domain in full, with the rest retrieved from reference TRBV18 and TRBJ2-7, is NAGVMQNPRHLVRRRGQEARLRCSPMKGHSHVYWYRQLPEEGLKFMVYLQKENIIDESGMPKERFSAEFPKEGPSILRIQQVVRGDSAAYFCASSPMGQGYEQYFGPGTRLTVT.

This clonotype was seen more than once but under ten times. V usage is TRBV27 and J usage is TRBJ2-3, with a tentative D call TRBD2 (5 bases). Germline CDR1 reads MNHEY; CDR2 reads SMNVEV (reference sequence). This CDR3 comprises 14 residues. V was pared by 7 bases and J by 4 bases, with 15 bases between. The CDR3 loop is CASTTRLAPDTQYF. The CDR3 coding sequence is TGTGCCAGCACCACCCGGCTAGCTCCAGATACGCAGTATTTT.

In its sample, this clonotype was seen many times. The gene calls are TRBV7-2 and TRBJ2-2; D remains unclear. The CDR3 runs to 12 residues. From germline, CDR1 is SGHTA and CDR2 FQGNSA. The germline V and J ends were trimmed by 2 bases and 3 bases, with 1 base remaining between them. The DNA for the CDR3 is TGTGCCAGCAGCTTATACACCGGGGAGCTGTTTTTT. This gives the protein CASSLYTGELFF.

This clonotype has only a few counts. The chain recombines TRBV27 with TRBJ2-1; no reliable D call. CDR3 length equals 11 residues. Germline assignment: CDR1 MNHEY and CDR2 SMNVEV (reference sequence). V lost 10 bases, J lost 8 bases, and 12 bases lay in between. The CDR3 DNA reads as TGTGCCACCACACGGTCCGATGAGCAGTTCTTC. Protein sequence: CATTRSDEQFF.

V gene TRBV4-1 combines with J gene TRBJ2-5; D is unclear. The assigned J gene may be wrong: the sequence end matches TRBJ2-1 better. The CDR3 loop spans 15 amino acids. Germline V gives CDR1 MGHRA, CDR2 YSYEKL. The CDR3: CASSQVLYSTNEQFF. DNA for the CDR3: TGCGCCAGCAGCCAAGTACTGTATTCCACCAATGAGCAGTTCTTC.

The J gene is TRBJ2-5, the V gene TRBV7-2; D call uncertain. The CDR3 is 14 residues long. Germline V gives CDR1 SGHTA, CDR2 FQGNSA. Trimming took 0 bases from V and 5 from J, leaving 10 bases between them. The CDR3 DNA sequence: TGTGCCAGCAGCTTAGCGCGTCAGGCGGAGACCCAGTACTTC. Its translation: CASSLARQAETQYF.

The chain employs TRBV18 and TRBJ1-2; a weak D match, TRBD1 (5 bases). Per the germline V gene, CDR1 is KGHSH and CDR2 is LQKENI. The CDR3 runs 15 residues. V was pared by 3 bases and J by 4 bases, with 15 bases between. DNA of the CDR3: TGTGCCAGCTCACCGTCGGGGGAGTACGGCTATGGCTACACCTTC. Its translation: CASSPSGEYGYGYTF.

This clonotype has a count of ten or more. The chain couples TRBV29-1 to TRBJ1-1; D unclear. CDR3 length: 10 residues. Deletions cut 6 bases from V and 3 bases from J, with 5 bases between. The germline V gene encodes CDR1 SQVTM and CDR2 ANQGSEA. The CDR3 bases are TGCAGCGTGTCTTACACTGAAGCTTTCTTT. Translation gives CSVSYTEAFF.

The V gene is TRBV7-3, the J gene TRBJ2-7; D gene ambiguous. CDR1 and CDR2 from the germline V gene are SGHTA and FQGTGA. This CDR3 has 15 residues. The germline V and J ends were trimmed by 2 bases and 3 bases, with 14 bases remaining between them. The CDR3 sequence: CASSLHTGPHYEQYF. The CDR3 region has the DNA TGTGCCAGCAGCTTACATACCGGGCCTCACTACGAGCAGTACTTC.

The table lists this clonotype with a few counts. V is TRBV24-1 and J is TRBJ2-5, with D unclear. V lost 5 bases to trimming and J lost 0 bases, with 9 bases between them. In germline, CDR1 is KGHDR, CDR2 SFDVKD. The CDR3 spans 14 residues. This chain's CDR3 is CATSATENQETQYF. Here the CDR3 DNA reads TGTGCCACCAGTGCAACGGAGAACCAAGAGACCCAGTACTTC.

Only a few counts were recorded for this clonotype. One junction end disagrees with the germline gene, perhaps due to a read error. The chain recombines TRBV28 with TRBJ2-7; 8 bases fit TRBD1. Germline loops: CDR1 MDHEN, CDR2 SYDVKM. The CDR3 extends over 15 amino acids. The CDR3 sequence is CAGSFQGAGSYEQYF. In DNA form, the CDR3 reads TGTGCCGGCAGTTTTCAGGGGGCCGGATCCTACGAGCAGTACTTC. Full variable domain (missing parts from reference TRBV28 and TRBJ2-7): DVKVTQSSRYLVKRTGEKVFLECVQDMDHENMFWYRQDPGLGLRLIYFSYDVKMKEKGDIPEGYSVSREKKERFSLILESASTNQTSMYLCAGSFQGAGSYEQYFGPGTRLTVT.

This clonotype was counted only a few times. The chain links TRBV7-6 to TRBJ1-1, with unresolved D. Trimming cost V 5 bases and J 4 bases, with 20 bases left between them. The CDR3 totals 16 residues. CDR1 SGHVS and CDR2 FNYEAQ come from the germline V gene. CDR3 in DNA: TGTGCCAGCAGCCCAGGACCGATCGAGTATTCCACTGAAGCTTTCTTT. Translating it yields CASSPGPIEYSTEAFF. The full variable domain, with the rest looked up from reference TRBV7-6 and TRBJ1-1, is GAGVSQSPRYKVTKRGQDVALRCDPISGHVSLYWYRQALGQGPEFLTYFNYEAQQDKSGLPNDRFSAERPEGSISTLTIQRTEQRDSAMYRCASSPGPIEYSTEAFFGQGTRLTVV.

This clonotype has just a few counts. V usage is TRBV12-3 or TRBV12-4 and J usage is TRBJ2-1, with TRBD2 matching 11 bases. With 5 bases clipped from V and 6 bases from J, the junction kept 15 bases outside the gene matches. This CDR3 has 18 amino acids. CDR3 coding DNA: TGTGCCAGCAGTGCGGGACTAGCGGAGGGGCAAAGGGGCAATGAGCAGTTCTTC. Amino acids: CASSAGLAEGQRGNEQFF.

The CDR3 nucleotides are TGTGCCACCAGTGACCCCAACAGGGATCGGGGGACCCAGTACTTC. It codes for CATSDPNRDRGTQYF. The rearrangement uses TRBV24-1 and TRBJ2-5; D might be TRBD1 (6 bases). CDR3 length: 15 amino acids. V dropped 4 bases and J dropped 7 bases, with 18 bases sitting between them. Germline assignment: CDR1 KGHDR and CDR2 SFDVKD.

The rearrangement joins TRBV28 to TRBJ1-3; no clear D. Germline CDR1 and CDR2: MDHEN and SYDVKM. Deletions cut 10 bases from V and 0 bases from J, with 16 bases between. The CDR3 is 15 residues long. This CDR3 is CATQAGRSSGNTIYF. In DNA form, the CDR3 reads TGTGCCACGCAGGCGGGCAGGAGCTCTGGAAACACCATATATTTT.

This chain links TRBV12-3 or TRBV12-4 with TRBJ2-2; TRBD2 agrees at 13 bases. With V trimmed by 6 bases and J by 6 bases, 7 bases remained unmatched. CDR3 size: 16 residues. This CDR3 is CASRLLAGGPPGELFF. As DNA, the CDR3 is TGTGCCAGCAGACTACTAGCGGGAGGGCCTCCCGGGGAGCTGTTTTTT.

This clonotype has ten or more counts. The chain carries TRBV29-1 and TRBJ1-1, with D maybe TRBD1 (6 bases). The V gene lost 7 bases and the J gene lost 1 base, with 10 bases spanning the gap. The length of the CDR3 is 12 residues. Germline CDR1 is SQVTM and CDR2 is ANQGSEA. The CDR3 spells CSGQGQNTEAFF. The CDR3 region has the DNA TGCAGCGGCCAGGGGCAGAACACTGAAGCTTTCTTT. Based on the CDR3 plus reference TRBV29-1 and TRBJ1-1, the full variable domain is SAVISQKPSRDICQRGTSLTIQCQVDSQVTMMFWYRQQPGQSLTLIATANQGSEATYESGFVIDKFPISRPNLTFSTLTVSNMSPEDSSIYLCSGQGQNTEAFFGQGTRLTVV.